This T cell receptor (beta chain) was obtained from a study of blood T cells in healthy people across ages. Study overall: In model experiments, template switching was able to capture about one barcoded beta molecule for every two T cells that were present.

With respect to this clonotype: Its antigen is as yet unknown.

The germline CDR1 and CDR2 sequences are MGHRA and YSYEKL. This CDR3 is built from 14 residues. V shed 0 bases and J shed 3 bases, with 8 bases lying between them. Next came a second PCR, run for about 6 to 12 cycles, which used a sample-barcoded 5' primer along with a J-beta primer mix. Using its own MiXCR run on the 5' RACE reads, TCRdb lists one record per CDR3 protein. This table holds roughly 2 million distinct CDR3 sequences, around half found once. Study-wide results and caveats: Per-million-T-cell TCR beta diversity fell roughly linearly with age. Estimates based on one million T cells were treated as lower bounds.

Material for sequencing was blood. The rearrangement joins TRBV4-1 to TRBJ1-1; D unresolved. The TCR comes from a woman aged 40 to 55 in good health. The CDR3 here is CASSQDPGYTEAFF. In nucleotides, the CDR3 is TGCGCCAGCAGCCAAGATCCCGGGTACACTGAAGCTTTCTTT.